This T cell receptor (beta chain) was recorded in a study of blood T cell repertoires in COVID-19. Study context: Italy, Spain and the United States were the sources of the convalescent and acute COVID-19 samples. T cells, B-cell-depleted T cells, or PBMCs supplied cDNA or gDNA.

Germline CDR1 and CDR2: SGHNT and YYREEE (reference sequence). The CDR3 totals 14 residues. V lost 7 bases, J lost 2 bases, and 12 bases lay in between. One Seattle source followed patients from active infection through their disease course. Assay: immunoSEQ multiplex PCR; the TCRdb copy retains only in-frame clones and omits some. Found here are fewer than 350,000 clones, approximately 90% of them singletons; the top ten hold approximately 10%. This clone appeared a single time. The sequence came from a young man with COVID-19, enrolled during active disease. The sequenced sample was peripheral blood. The chain combines TRBV5-4 with TRBJ2-2; D not certain. The CDR3 here is CASRGNGNTGELFF. The CDR3 nucleotides read TGTGCCAGCCGCGGCAACGGTAACACCGGGGAGCTGTTTTTT. Supplemented by reference TRBV5-4 and TRBJ2-2, the full variable domain reads ETGVTQSPTHLIKTRGQQVTLRCSSQSGHNTVSWYQQALGQGPQFIFQYYREEENGRGNFPPRFSGLQFPNYSSELNVNALELDDSALYLCASRGNGNTGELFFGEGSRLTVL.